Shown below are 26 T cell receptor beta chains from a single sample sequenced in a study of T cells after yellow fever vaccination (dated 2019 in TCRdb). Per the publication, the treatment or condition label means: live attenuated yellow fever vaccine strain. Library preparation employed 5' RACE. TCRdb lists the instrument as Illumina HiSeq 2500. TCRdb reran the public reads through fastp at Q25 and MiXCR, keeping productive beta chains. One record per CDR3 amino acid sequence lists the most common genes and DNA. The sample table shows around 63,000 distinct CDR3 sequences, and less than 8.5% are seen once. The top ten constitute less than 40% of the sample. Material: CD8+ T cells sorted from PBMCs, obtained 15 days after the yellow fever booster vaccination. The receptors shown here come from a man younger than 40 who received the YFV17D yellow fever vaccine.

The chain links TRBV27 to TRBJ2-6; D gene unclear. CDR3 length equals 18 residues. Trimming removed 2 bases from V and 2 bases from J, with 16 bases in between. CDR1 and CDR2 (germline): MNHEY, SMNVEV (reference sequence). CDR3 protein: CASSLAGGNYPGANVLTF. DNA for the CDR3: TGTGCCAGCAGTTTAGCAGGCGGAAATTATCCTGGGGCCAACGTCCTGACTTTC.

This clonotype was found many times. The CDR3 loop reads CASSQEAGDNSPLHF. DNA of the CDR3: TGCGCCAGCAGCCAGGAGGCAGGCGATAATTCACCCCTCCACTTT. The chain employs TRBV4-3 and TRBJ1-6, with no clear D. Deletions cut 3 bases from V and 5 bases from J, with 11 bases between. This CDR3 has 15 residues. Germline CDR1 is LGHNA and CDR2 is YSLEER.

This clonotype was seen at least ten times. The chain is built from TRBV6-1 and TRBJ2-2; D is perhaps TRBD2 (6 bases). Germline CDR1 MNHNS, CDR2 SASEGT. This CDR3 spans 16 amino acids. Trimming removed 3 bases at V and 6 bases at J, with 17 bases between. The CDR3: CASSDPPGGMSGELFF. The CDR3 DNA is TGTGCCAGCAGTGACCCTCCAGGCGGGATGTCCGGGGAGCTGTTTTTT.

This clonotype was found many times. CDR3 loop: CASSTQNRGSREQFF. In nucleotides, the CDR3 is TGTGCCAGCAGTACCCAAAACAGGGGATCGCGGGAGCAGTTCTTC. This rearrangement joins TRBV28 to TRBJ2-1; 7 bases align to TRBD1. Germline CDR1 and CDR2: MDHEN and SYDVKM. The CDR3 loop spans 15 amino acids. Trimming removed 5 bases from V and 10 bases from J; junction bases left unmatched: 14.

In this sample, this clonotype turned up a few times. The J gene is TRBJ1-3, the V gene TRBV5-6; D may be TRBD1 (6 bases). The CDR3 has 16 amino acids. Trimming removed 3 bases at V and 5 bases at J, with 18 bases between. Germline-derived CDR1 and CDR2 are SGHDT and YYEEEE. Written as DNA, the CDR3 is TGTGCCAGCAGCTGGTCACCTGGACAGTTGAGAAACACCATATATTTT. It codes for CASSWSPGQLRNTIYF.

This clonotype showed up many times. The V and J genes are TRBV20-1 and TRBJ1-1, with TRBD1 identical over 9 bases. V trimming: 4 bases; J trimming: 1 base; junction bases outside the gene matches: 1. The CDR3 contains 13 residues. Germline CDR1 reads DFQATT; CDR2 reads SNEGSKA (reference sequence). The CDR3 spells CSAKGQGNTEAFF. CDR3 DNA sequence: TGCAGTGCTAAGGGACAGGGGAACACTGAAGCTTTCTTT.

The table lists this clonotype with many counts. CDR3 in DNA: TGCGCCAGCAGCCATAGATTCCCGGGCCCCCAAGAGACCCAGTACTTC. The encoded protein is CASSHRFPGPQETQYF. The chain combines TRBV4-3 with TRBJ2-5, with unresolved D. The V and J ends lost 3 bases and 1 base respectively, with 15 bases between them. Germline V gives CDR1 LGHNA, CDR2 YSLEER. This CDR3 has 16 residues.

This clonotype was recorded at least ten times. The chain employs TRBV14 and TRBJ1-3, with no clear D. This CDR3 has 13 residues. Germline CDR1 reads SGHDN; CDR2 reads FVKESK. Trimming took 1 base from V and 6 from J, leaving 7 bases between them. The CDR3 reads CASSQAWENTIYF. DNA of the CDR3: TGTGCCAGCAGCCAAGCTTGGGAAAACACCATATATTTT.

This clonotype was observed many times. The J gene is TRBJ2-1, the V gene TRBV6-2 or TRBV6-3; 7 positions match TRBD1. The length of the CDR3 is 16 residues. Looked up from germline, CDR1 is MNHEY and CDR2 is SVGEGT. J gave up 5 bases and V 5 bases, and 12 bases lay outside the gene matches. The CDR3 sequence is CASSKGQYHFNNEQFF. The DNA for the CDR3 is TGTGCCAGCAGTAAGGGACAGTATCACTTTAACAATGAGCAGTTCTTC.

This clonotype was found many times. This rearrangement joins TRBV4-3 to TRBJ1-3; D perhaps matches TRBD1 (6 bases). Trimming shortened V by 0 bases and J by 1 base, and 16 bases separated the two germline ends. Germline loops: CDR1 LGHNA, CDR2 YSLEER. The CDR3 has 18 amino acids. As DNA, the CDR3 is TGCGCCAGCAGCCAAGAGGGCCGGGGGGCCCTATCTGGAAACACCATATATTTT. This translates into CASSQEGRGALSGNTIYF.

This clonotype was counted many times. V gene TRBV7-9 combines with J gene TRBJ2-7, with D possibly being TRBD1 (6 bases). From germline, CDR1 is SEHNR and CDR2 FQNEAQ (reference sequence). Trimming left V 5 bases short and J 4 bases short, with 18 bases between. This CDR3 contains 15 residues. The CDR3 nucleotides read TGTGCCAGCAGCCTAGGGGGACGAGCGGCTTACGAGCAGTACTTC. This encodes CASSLGGRAAYEQYF.

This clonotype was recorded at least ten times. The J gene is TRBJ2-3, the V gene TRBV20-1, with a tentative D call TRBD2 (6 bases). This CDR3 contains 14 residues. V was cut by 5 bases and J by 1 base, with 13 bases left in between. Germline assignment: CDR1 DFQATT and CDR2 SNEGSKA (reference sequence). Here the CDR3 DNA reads TGCAGTGCTGTGACTAGAGCCCGCACAGATACGCAGTATTTT. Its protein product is CSAVTRARTDTQYF.

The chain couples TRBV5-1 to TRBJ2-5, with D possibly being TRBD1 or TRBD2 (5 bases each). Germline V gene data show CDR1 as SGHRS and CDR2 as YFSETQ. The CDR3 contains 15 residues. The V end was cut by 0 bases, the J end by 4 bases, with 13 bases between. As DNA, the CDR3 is TGCGCCAGCAGCTTGGTCCCCCGGGGCGGAGAGACCCAGTACTTC. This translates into CASSLVPRGGETQYF.

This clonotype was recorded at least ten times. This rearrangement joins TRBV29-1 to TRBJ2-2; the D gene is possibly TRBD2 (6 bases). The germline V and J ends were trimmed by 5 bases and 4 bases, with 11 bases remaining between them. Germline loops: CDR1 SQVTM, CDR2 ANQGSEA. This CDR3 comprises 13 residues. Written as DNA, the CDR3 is TGCAGCGTTCTCGGGGGTGGCACCGGGGAGCTGTTTTTT. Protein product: CSVLGGGTGELFF.

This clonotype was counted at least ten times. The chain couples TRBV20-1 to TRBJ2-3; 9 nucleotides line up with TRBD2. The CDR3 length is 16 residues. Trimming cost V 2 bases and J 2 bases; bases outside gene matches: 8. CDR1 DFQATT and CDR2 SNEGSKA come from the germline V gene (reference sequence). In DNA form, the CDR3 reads TGCAGTGCTAGACCCTTAGCGGGGGTCCTCACAGATACGCAGTATTTT. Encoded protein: CSARPLAGVLTDTQYF.

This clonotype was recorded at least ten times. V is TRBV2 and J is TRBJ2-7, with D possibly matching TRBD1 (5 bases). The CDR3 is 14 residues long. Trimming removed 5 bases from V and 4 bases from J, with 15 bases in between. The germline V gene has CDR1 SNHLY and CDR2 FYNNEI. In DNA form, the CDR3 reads TGTGCCAGCAGTACGTCAGGGCTAGGTTACGAGCAGTACTTC. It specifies CASSTSGLGYEQYF.

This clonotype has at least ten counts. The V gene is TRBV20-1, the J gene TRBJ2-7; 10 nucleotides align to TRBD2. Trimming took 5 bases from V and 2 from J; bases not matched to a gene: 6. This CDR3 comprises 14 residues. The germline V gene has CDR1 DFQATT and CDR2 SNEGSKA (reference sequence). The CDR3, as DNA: TGCAGTGCTGGCCCTAGCGGGGGAGCCTACGAGCAGTACTTC. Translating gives CSAGPSGGAYEQYF.

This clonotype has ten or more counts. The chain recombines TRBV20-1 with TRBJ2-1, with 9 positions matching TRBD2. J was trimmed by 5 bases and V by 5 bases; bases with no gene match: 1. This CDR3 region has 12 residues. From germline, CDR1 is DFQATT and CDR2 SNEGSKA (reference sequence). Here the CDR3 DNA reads TGCAGTGCTCGACTAGCGGACAATGAGCAGTTCTTC. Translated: CSARLADNEQFF.

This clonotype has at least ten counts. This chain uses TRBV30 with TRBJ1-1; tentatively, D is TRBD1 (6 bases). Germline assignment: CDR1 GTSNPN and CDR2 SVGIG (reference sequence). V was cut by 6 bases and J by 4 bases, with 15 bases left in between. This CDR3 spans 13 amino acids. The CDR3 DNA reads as TGTGCCTGTTCTTCAGGGGAGGTCACTGAAGCTTTCTTT. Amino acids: CACSSGEVTEAFF.

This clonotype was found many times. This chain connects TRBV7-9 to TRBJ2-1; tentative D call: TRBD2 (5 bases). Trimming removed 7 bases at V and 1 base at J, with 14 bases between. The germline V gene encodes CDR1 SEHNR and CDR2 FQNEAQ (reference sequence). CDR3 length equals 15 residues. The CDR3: CASTSRWESYNEQFF. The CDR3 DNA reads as TGTGCCAGCACCTCTCGGTGGGAGTCCTACAATGAGCAGTTCTTC.

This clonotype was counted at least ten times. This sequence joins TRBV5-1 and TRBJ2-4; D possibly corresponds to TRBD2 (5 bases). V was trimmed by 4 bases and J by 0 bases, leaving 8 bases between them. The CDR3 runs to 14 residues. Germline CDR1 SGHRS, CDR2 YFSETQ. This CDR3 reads CASSLREAKNIQYF. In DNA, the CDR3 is TGCGCCAGCAGCCTCCGGGAAGCCAAAAACATTCAGTACTTC.

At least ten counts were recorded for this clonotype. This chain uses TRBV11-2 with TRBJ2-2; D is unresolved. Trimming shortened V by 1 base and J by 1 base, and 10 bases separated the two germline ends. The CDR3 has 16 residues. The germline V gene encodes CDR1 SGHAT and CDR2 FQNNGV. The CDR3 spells CASSLVRTLNTGELFF. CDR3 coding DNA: TGTGCCAGCAGCTTAGTAAGGACCTTGAACACCGGGGAGCTGTTTTTT.

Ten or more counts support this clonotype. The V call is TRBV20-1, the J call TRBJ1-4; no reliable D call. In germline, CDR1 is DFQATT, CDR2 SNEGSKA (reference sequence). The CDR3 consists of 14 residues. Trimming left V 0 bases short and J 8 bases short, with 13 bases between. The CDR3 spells CSARDERDSEKLFF. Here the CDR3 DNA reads TGCAGTGCTAGAGATGAACGGGATTCGGAAAAACTGTTTTTT.

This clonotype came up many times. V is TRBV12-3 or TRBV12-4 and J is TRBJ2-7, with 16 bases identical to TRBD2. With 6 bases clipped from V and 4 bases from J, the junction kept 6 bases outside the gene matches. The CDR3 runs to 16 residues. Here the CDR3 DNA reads TGTGCCAGCAGCCTGGGACTAGCGGGAGGGTTGTACGAGCAGTACTTC. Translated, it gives CASSLGLAGGLYEQYF.

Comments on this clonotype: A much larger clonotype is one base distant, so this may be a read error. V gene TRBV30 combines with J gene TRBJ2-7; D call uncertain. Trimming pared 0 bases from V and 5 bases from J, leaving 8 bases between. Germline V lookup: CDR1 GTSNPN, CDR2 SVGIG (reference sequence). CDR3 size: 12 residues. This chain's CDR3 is CAWSVLAHEQYF. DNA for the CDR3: TGTGCCTGGAGTGTACTCGCCCACGAGCAGTACTTC.

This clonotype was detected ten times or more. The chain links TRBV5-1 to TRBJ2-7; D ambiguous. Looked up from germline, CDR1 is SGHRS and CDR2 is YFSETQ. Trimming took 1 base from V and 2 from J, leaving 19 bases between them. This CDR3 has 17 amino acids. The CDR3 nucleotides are TGCGCCAGCAGCTTGTTGGTTCCTGAGACGAGCCCCTACGAGCAGTACTTC. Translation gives CASSLLVPETSPYEQYF. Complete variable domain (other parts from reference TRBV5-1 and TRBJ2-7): KAGVTQTPRYLIKTRGQQVTLSCSPISGHRSVSWYQQTPGQGLQFLFEYFSETQRNKGNFPGRFSGRQFSNSRSEMNVSTLELGDSALYLCASSLLVPETSPYEQYFGPGTRLTVT.